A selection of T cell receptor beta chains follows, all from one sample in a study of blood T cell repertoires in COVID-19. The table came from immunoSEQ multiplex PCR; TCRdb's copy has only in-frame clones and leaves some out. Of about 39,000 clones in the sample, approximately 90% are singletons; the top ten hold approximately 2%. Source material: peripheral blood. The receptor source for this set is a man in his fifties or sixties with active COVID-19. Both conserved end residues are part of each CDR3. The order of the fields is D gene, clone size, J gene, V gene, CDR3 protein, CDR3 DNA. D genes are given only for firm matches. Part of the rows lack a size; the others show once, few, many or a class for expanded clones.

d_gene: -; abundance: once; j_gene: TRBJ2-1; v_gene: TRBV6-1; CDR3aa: CASSENQGGQFF; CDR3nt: TGTGCCAGCAGTGAAAACCAGGGCGGGCAGTTCTTC
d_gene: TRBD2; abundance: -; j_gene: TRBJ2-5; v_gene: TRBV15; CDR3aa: CATSRSGGAEETQYF; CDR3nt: TGTGCCACCAGCAGAAGCGGGGGGGCCGAAGAGACCCAGTACTTC
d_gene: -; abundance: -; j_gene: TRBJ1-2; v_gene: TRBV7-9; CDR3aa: CASSPIGGSNYGYTF; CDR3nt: TGTGCCAGCAGCCCTATCGGGGGGTCCAACTATGGCTACACCTTC
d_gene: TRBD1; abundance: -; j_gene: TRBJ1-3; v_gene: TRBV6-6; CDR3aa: CASSYSGQGLGNTIYF; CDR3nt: TGTGCCAGCAGTTACTCCGGACAGGGGTTAGGAAACACCATATATTTT
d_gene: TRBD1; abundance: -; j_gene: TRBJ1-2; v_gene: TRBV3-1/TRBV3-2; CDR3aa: CASSPDGQGGYTF; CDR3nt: TGTGCCAGCAGCCCTGACGGACAGGGAGGCTACACCTTC
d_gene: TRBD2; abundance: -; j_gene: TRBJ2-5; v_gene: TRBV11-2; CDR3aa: CASSSGLAQETQYF; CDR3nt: TGTGCCAGCAGCTCCGGACTAGCACAAGAGACCCAGTACTTC
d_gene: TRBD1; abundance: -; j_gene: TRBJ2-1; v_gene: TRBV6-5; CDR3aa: CAGTGGYYNEQFF; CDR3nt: TGTGCCGGGACAGGGGGCTACTACAATGAGCAGTTCTTC
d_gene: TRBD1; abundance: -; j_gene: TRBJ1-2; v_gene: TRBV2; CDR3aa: CASSEFYGTGGYGYTF; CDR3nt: TGTGCCAGCAGTGAATTTTATGGGACAGGGGGCTATGGCTACACCTTC
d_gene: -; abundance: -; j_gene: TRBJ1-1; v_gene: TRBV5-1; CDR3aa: CASSLDPGMNTEAFF; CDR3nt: TGCGCCAGCAGCTTGGATCCAGGCATGAACACTGAAGCTTTCTTT
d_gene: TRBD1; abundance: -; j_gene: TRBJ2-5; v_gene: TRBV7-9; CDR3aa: CASSGRQGGYETQYF; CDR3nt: TGTGCCAGCAGCGGCCGACAGGGGGGCTATGAGACCCAGTACTTC
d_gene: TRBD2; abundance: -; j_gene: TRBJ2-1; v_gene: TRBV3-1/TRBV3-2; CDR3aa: CASSHSTSYTTSGRVNEQFF; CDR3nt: TGTGCCAGCAGCCATTCCACCTCTTATACCACTAGCGGGAGGGTGAATGAGCAGTTCTTC
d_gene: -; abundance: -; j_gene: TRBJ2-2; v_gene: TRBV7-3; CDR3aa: CASSPVLATGELFF; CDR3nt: TGTGCCAGCAGCCCCGTTCTAGCAACCGGGGAGCTGTTTTTT
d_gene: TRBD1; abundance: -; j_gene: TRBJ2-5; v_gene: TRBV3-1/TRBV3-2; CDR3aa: CASIDRGVSETQYF; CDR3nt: TGTGCCAGCATAGACAGGGGTGTCTCTGAGACCCAGTACTTC
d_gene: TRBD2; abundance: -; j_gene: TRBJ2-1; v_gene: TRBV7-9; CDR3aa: CASSFGSGRAGEQFF; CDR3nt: TGTGCCAGCAGCTTTGGTAGCGGGAGGGCCGGGGAGCAGTTCTTC
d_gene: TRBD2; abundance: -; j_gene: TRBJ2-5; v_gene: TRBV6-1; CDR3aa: CASSEAVAGWAQYF; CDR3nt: TGTGCCAGCAGTGAAGCGGTAGCGGGGTGGGCCCAGTACTTC
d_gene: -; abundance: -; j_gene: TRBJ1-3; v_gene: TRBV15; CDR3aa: CATSRSWGSRDSGNTIYF; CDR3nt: TGTGCCACCAGCAGATCCTGGGGCTCCCGAGATTCTGGAAACACCATATATTTT
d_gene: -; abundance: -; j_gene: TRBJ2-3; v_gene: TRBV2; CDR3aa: CASSELRTDTQYF; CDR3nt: TGTGCCAGCAGCGAGTTACGCACAGATACGCAGTATTTT
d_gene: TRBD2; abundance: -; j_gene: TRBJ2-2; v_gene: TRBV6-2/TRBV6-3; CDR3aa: CASSHAGTSGGANAGELFF; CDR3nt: TGTGCCAGCAGTCATGCCGGGACTAGCGGGGGGGCTAACGCCGGGGAGCTGTTTTTT
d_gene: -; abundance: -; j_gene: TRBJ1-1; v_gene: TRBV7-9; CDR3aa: CASSLSGQVRYSTEAFF; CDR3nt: TGTGCCAGCAGCTTAAGTGGGCAGGTTAGATATAGTACTGAAGCTTTCTTT
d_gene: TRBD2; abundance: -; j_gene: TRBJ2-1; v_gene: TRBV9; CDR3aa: CASSVATGTSGSMRQFF; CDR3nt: TGTGCCAGCAGCGTAGCTACGGGGACTAGCGGTTCAATGAGGCAGTTCTTC